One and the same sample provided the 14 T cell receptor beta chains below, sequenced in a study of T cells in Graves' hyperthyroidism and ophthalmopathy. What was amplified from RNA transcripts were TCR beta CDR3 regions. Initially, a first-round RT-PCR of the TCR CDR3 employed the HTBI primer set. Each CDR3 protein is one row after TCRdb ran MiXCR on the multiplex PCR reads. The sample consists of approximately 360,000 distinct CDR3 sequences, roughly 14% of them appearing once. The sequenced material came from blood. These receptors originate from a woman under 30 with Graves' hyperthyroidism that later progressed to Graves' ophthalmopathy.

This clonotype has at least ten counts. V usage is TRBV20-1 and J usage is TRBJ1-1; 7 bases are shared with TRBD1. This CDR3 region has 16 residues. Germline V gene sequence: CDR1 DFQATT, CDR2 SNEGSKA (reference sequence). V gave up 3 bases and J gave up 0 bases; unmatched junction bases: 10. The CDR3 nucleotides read TGCAGTGCTAGTAGTACAGGGGCGCCTATGAACACTGAAGCTTTCTTT. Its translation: CSASSTGAPMNTEAFF.

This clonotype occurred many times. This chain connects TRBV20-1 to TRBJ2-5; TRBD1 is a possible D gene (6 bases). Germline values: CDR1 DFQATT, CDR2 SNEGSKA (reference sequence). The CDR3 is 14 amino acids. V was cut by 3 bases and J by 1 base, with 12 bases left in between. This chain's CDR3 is CSARPYRAQETQYF. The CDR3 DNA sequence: TGCAGTGCTAGGCCTTACAGGGCCCAAGAGACCCAGTACTTC.

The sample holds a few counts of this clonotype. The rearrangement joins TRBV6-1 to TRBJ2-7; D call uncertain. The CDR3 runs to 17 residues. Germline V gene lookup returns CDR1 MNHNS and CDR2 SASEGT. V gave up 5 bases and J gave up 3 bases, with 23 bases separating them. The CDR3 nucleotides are TGTGCCAGCAGTCACGGGTTTTTAGCACACAGAGACTACGAGCAGTACTTC. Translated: CASSHGFLAHRDYEQYF.

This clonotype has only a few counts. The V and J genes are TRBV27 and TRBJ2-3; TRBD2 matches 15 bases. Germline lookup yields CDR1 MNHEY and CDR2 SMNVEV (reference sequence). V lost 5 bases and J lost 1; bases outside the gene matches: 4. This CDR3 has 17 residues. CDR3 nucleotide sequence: TGTGCCAGCAGTCCCCGGACTAGCGGGAGGGGCACAGATACGCAGTATTTT. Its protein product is CASSPRTSGRGTDTQYF.

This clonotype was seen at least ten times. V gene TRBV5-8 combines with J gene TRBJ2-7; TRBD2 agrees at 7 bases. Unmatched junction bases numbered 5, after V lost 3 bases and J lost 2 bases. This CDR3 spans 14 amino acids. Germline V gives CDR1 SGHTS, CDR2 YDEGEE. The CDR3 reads CASSYSGPTYEQYF. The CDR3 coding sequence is TGTGCCAGCAGCTATAGCGGGCCTACCTACGAGCAGTACTTC.

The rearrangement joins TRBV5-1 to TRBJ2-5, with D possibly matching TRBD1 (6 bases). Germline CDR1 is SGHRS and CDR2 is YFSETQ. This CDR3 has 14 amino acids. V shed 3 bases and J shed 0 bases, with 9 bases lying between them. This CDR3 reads CASSSDRNQETQYF. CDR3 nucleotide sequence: TGCGCCAGCAGCTCAGACAGGAACCAAGAGACCCAGTACTTC.

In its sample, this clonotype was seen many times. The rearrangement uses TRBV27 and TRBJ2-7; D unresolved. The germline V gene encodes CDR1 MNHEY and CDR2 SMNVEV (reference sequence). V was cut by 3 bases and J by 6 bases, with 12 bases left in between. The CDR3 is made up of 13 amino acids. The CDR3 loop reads CASSLTYPPEQYF. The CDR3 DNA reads TGTGCCAGCAGTTTGACATATCCCCCCGAGCAGTACTTC.

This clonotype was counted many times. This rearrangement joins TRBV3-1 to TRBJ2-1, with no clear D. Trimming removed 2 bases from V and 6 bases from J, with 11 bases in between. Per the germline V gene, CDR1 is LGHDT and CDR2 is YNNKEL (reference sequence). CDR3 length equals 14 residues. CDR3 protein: CASSQWTGPNEQFF. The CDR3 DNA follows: TGTGCCAGCAGCCAATGGACCGGACCCAATGAGCAGTTCTTC.

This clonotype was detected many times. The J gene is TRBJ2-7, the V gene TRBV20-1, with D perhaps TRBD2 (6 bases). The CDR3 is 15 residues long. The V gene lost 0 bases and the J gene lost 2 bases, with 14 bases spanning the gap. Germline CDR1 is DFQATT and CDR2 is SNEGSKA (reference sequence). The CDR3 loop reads CSARDYGLPTYEQYF. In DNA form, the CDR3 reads TGCAGTGCTAGAGATTATGGACTACCGACCTACGAGCAGTACTTC.

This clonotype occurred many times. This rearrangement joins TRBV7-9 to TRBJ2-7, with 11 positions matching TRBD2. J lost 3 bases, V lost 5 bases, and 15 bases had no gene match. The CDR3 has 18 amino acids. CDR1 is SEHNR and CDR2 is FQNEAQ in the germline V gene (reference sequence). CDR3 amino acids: CASSLSTSGIGRNYEQYF. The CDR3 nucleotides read TGTGCCAGCAGCCTGTCGACTAGCGGGATTGGGAGGAACTACGAGCAGTACTTC.

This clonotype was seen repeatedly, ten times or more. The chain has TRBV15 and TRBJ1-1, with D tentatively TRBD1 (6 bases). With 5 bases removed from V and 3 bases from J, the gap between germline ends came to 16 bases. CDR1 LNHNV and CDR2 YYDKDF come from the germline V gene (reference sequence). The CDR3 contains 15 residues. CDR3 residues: CATSAPSQGHTEAFF. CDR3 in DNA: TGTGCCACCAGCGCCCCGTCTCAGGGGCACACTGAAGCTTTCTTT.

This CDR3 is CASSQFLGGPYNEQFF. DNA for the CDR3: TGTGCCAGCAGCCAATTTCTAGGGGGGCCCTACAATGAGCAGTTCTTC. The J gene is TRBJ2-1, the V gene TRBV16; tentatively, D is TRBD1 or TRBD2 (6 bases each). Looked up from germline, CDR1 is KGHSY and CDR2 is FQNENV. The V end was cut by 1 base, the J end by 2 bases, with 12 bases between. The CDR3 sequence is 16 residues long.

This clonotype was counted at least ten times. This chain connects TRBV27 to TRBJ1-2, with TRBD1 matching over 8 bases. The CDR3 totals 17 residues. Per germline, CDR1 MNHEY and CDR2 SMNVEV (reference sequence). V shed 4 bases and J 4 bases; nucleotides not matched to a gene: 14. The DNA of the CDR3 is TGTGCCAGCAGTTCCTCCGGGGGCCAGGGGGCTGGCTATGGCTACACCTTC. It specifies CASSSSGGQGAGYGYTF.

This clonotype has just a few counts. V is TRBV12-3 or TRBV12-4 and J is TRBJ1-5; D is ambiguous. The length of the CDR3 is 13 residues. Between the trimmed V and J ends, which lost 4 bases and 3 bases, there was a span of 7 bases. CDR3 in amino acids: CASSSQINQPQHF. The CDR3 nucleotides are TGTGCCAGCAGTTCACAGATCAATCAGCCCCAGCATTTT.